The 20 T cell receptor beta chains presented below share a single source sample, sequenced in a study of control samples from healthy donors and cancer patients (TCRdb year 2020). The library relied on the immunoSEQ multiplex PCR assay. Not all clones reach the TCRdb copy of this immuneACCESS table, which keeps in-frame sequences only. Checked studies attribute under half of the gap to unresolved V genes and leave the rest unexplained. The table for this sample lists around 55,000 clones; approximately 88% of them were counted only once. The ten largest account for 3% to 4% of the sample. Sequencing used blood. The receptors come from a man in his fifties or sixties in good health.

The chain carries TRBV28 and TRBJ2-1, with 10 bases that match TRBD2. The V and J ends lost 3 bases and 6 bases, in that order; junction bases with no gene match: 2. Germline V gene lookup returns CDR1 MDHEN and CDR2 SYDVKM. This CDR3 spans 14 amino acids. CDR3 region: CASSFSGRPNEQFF. DNA for the CDR3: TGTGCCAGCAGTTTTAGCGGGAGGCCCAATGAGCAGTTCTTC.

This clone showed up just a few times. The genes are TRBV3-1 (or the pseudogene TRBV3-2) and TRBJ2-7; TRBD1 might be the D (6 bases). V was shortened by 2 bases and J by 0 bases, with 23 bases between the two germline ends. The CDR3 has 19 residues. From germline, CDR1 is LGHDT and CDR2 YNNKEL (reference sequence). The CDR3 reads CASSQHRDGSGQGSYEQYF. The CDR3 bases are TGTGCCAGCAGCCAACACAGGGACGGCTCGGGACAAGGCTCCTACGAGCAGTACTTC.

CDR3 loop: CAISGGTGEGANEKLFF. Written as DNA, the CDR3 is TGTGCCATCAGTGGGGGGACAGGGGAAGGGGCGAATGAAAAACTGTTTTTT. This chain uses TRBV10-3 with TRBJ1-4; 10 nucleotides align to TRBD1. Germline V gene sequence: CDR1 ENHRY, CDR2 SYGVKD. The length of the CDR3 is 17 residues. V shed 4 bases and J 5 bases; nucleotides not matched to a gene: 10.

This rearrangement joins TRBV28 to TRBJ2-1; TRBD2 might be the D (5 bases). Trimming shortened V by 5 bases and J by 7 bases, and 18 bases separated the two germline ends. Germline V gene data show CDR1 as MDHEN and CDR2 as SYDVKM. The CDR3 extends over 15 amino acids. The CDR3 sequence: CASSISWESGNEQFF. The CDR3 nucleotides read TGTGCCAGCAGTATCTCTTGGGAGTCCGGAAATGAGCAGTTCTTC. The complete variable domain, with remaining parts taken from reference TRBV28 and TRBJ2-1, reads DVKVTQSSRYLVKRTGEKVFLECVQDMDHENMFWYRQDPGLGLRLIYFSYDVKMKEKGDIPEGYSVSREKKERFSLILESASTNQTSMYLCASSISWESGNEQFFGPGTRLTVL.

This chain uses TRBV2 with TRBJ2-3; the match to TRBD2 covers 8 bases. Germline loops: CDR1 SNHLY, CDR2 FYNNEI. The length of the CDR3 is 14 residues. J was trimmed by 0 bases and V by 8 bases; bases with no gene match: 4. The CDR3 is CASALAESTDTQYF. CDR3 DNA sequence: TGTGCCAGCGCACTAGCGGAGAGCACAGATACGCAGTATTTT.

The chain links TRBV6-4 to TRBJ2-3; no reliable D call. V was clipped by 0 bases and J by 2 bases, with 9 bases between them. This CDR3 is 15 amino acids long. Germline V gene data show CDR1 as MRHNA and CDR2 as SNTAGT. CDR3 sequence (DNA): TGTGCCAGCAGTGACTCGTTCGATTCCACAGATACGCAGTATTTT. As protein: CASSDSFDSTDTQYF.

This chain joins TRBV5-6 and TRBJ1-5; no firm D call. V gave up 2 bases and J gave up 7 bases, with 10 bases separating them. The CDR3 length is 13 residues. The V gene's germline CDR1 is SGHDT and CDR2 YYEEEE. CDR3 DNA sequence: TGTGCCAGCAGCTTAGGAGGATGGCAGCCCCAGCATTTT. This translates into CASSLGGWQPQHF.

The chain has TRBV10-3 and TRBJ2-2; no reliable D call. The germline V gene encodes CDR1 ENHRY and CDR2 SYGVKD. Trimming stripped 8 bases from V and 0 bases from J, with 10 bases between. The CDR3 extends over 14 amino acids. The CDR3, as DNA: TGTGCCATCGCTGATTTCGCGAACACCGGGGAGCTGTTTTTT. It translates to CAIADFANTGELFF.

The J gene is TRBJ1-1, the V gene TRBV21-1. TRBV21-1 constitutes a pseudogene. The CDR3 spans 13 residues. The CDR3 nucleotides read TGTGCCAGCAGCAAAACCTCGAACACTGAAGCTTTCTTT. Its protein product is CASSKTSNTEAFF.

CDR3 sequence (DNA): TGTGCCAGCTCACCAACGCAGGGATTCTCCTACAATGAGCAGTTCTTC. This gives the protein CASSPTQGFSYNEQFF. The gene calls are TRBV18 and TRBJ2-1, with TRBD1 as a possible D gene (5 bases). This CDR3 contains 16 residues. The ends were cut back, 2 bases at V and 0 bases at J, with 11 bases in the middle. The V gene's germline CDR1 is KGHSH and CDR2 LQKENI.

The rearrangement uses TRBV10-3 and TRBJ2-1; D possibly uses TRBD1 or TRBD2 (5 bases each). Per germline, CDR1 ENHRY and CDR2 SYGVKD. The ends were cut back, 3 bases at V and 10 bases at J, with 10 bases in the middle. The CDR3 consists of 12 residues. The DNA for the CDR3 is TGTGCCATCAGTGAAGGTGAGGGGGAGCAGTTCTTC. It codes for CAISEGEGEQFF.

The rearrangement links TRBV4-3 to TRBJ1-1; 7 nucleotides line up with TRBD1. J gave up 2 bases and V 1 base, and 4 bases lay outside the gene matches. CDR3 size: 15 residues. CDR1 is LGHNA, CDR2 YSLEER, per germline. The CDR3 DNA follows: TGCGCCAGCAGCCAAGGGACAGGTTATAACACTGAAGCTTTCTTT. This gives the protein CASSQGTGYNTEAFF.

V gene TRBV3-1 (or the pseudogene TRBV3-2) combines with J gene TRBJ1-3; D gene ambiguous. The CDR3 runs to 17 residues. V lost 1 base, J lost 0 bases, and 13 bases lay in between. Looked up from germline, CDR1 is LGHDT and CDR2 is YNNKEL (reference sequence). The CDR3 reads CASSQAVARPSGNTIYF. CDR3 nucleotides: TGTGCCAGCAGCCAAGCGGTCGCGAGGCCCTCTGGAAACACCATATATTTT.

Only one count was recorded for this clone. The V and J genes are TRBV3-1 (or the pseudogene TRBV3-2) and TRBJ2-2; D is perhaps TRBD1 or TRBD2 (5 bases each). Germline V gene data show CDR1 as LGHDT and CDR2 as YNNKEL (reference sequence). V lost 3 bases and J 3 bases, leaving 17 bases between the germline ends. The CDR3 loop spans 17 amino acids. The CDR3 nucleotides read TGTGCCAGCAGCCAGGGGACGCAAGGCCAATACACCGGGGAGCTGTTTTTT. It is translated as CASSQGTQGQYTGELFF.

The CDR3 DNA reads TGCGCCAGCAGCTTGGTGACAGGTAACAATGAGCAGTTCTTC. Translation gives CASSLVTGNNEQFF. This chain uses TRBV5-1 with TRBJ2-1; tentatively, D is TRBD1 (6 bases). This CDR3 comprises 14 residues. Germline V gene lookup returns CDR1 SGHRS and CDR2 YFSETQ. The ends were cut back, 0 bases at V and 5 bases at J, with 9 bases in the middle.

V and J are TRBV25-1 and TRBJ2-7; D perhaps matches TRBD1 (5 bases). The germline V gene encodes CDR1 MGHDK and CDR2 SYGVNS. CDR3 length equals 13 residues. The V gene lost 6 bases and the J gene lost 2 bases, with 11 bases spanning the gap. The CDR3 DNA follows: TGTGCCAGCAGCACAGGTCCCCCCTACGAGCAGTACTTC. Amino acid sequence: CASSTGPPYEQYF.

The rearrangement uses TRBV10-3 and TRBJ1-1, with TRBD1 as a possible D gene (5 bases). The CDR3 covers 13 residues. V shed 0 bases and J shed 4 bases, with 6 bases lying between them. In germline, CDR1 is ENHRY, CDR2 SYGVKD. CDR3 in amino acids: CAISESRGTEAFF. The DNA of the CDR3 is TGTGCCATCAGTGAGTCAAGGGGCACTGAAGCTTTCTTT.

This chain connects TRBV28 to TRBJ2-7, with 11 bases identical to TRBD1. Per the germline V gene, CDR1 is MDHEN and CDR2 is SYDVKM. The trim removed 5 bases at V and 4 bases at J, leaving 7 bases unmatched. CDR3 length: 15 amino acids. The CDR3, as DNA: TGTGCCAGCAGTCACAGGACAGGGGGCGGGTACGAGCAGTACTTC. It translates to CASSHRTGGGYEQYF.

The chain is built from TRBV7-2 and TRBJ2-7, with D possibly being TRBD2 (5 bases). This CDR3 comprises 15 residues. Germline loops: CDR1 SGHTA, CDR2 FQGNSA. The V end was cut by 4 bases, the J end by 5 bases, with 18 bases between. As DNA, the CDR3 is TGTGCCAGCAGCTCACGAGGGCCGGGTCTAGACGAGCAGTACTTC. It yields the protein CASSSRGPGLDEQYF.

V usage is TRBV11-2 and J usage is TRBJ2-1; 8 bases map to TRBD2. V lost 5 bases and J lost 8; bases outside the gene matches: 8. Germline V lookup: CDR1 SGHAT, CDR2 FQNNGV. The CDR3 loop spans 14 amino acids. CDR3 bases: TGTGCCAGCAGCGCCGGGACTAGTAGTGATGAGCAGTTCTTC. It codes for CASSAGTSSDEQFF.